Listed below are T cell receptor beta chains from one sample, sequenced in a study of Ad26.COV2.S vaccination and SARS-CoV-2 variants. Assay: immunoSEQ multiplex PCR; the TCRdb copy retains only in-frame clones and omits some. The table shows some 180,000 clones, with approximately 88% occurring only once. Sample: peripheral blood, taken after recovery from COVID-19. The receptors here all came from a human donor who had recovered from COVID-19. Both conserved end residues are part of each CDR3. The order of the fields is V gene, clone size, J gene, D gene, CDR3 protein, CDR3 DNA. A D gene is named only where the DNA matches it firmly. Only part of the rows carry a size: once, few, many, or a class if the clone is expanded.

TRBV24-1	-	TRBJ1-1	-	CATSDGLNTEAFF	TGTGCCACCAGTGATGGGCTGAACACTGAAGCTTTCTTT
TRBV7-8	-	TRBJ1-6	-	CASSLSINSPLHF	TGTGCCAGCAGCTTAAGCATAAATTCACCCCTCCACTTT
TRBV9	-	TRBJ2-3	-	CASSVDAGETDTQYF	TGTGCCAGCAGCGTAGACGCAGGGGAAACAGATACGCAGTATTTT
TRBV5-4	-	TRBJ1-6	TRBD1	CASSFPGQGESPLHF	TGTGCCAGCAGCTTTCCGGGACAGGGGGAGTCACCCCTCCACTTT
TRBV28	-	TRBJ1-5	-	CASRLQGSNQPQHF	TGTGCCAGCAGACTTCAGGGTAGCAATCAGCCCCAGCATTTT
TRBV5-1	-	TRBJ2-5	-	CASSPLARMGETQYF	TGCGCCAGCAGCCCTCTAGCCCGGATGGGAGAGACCCAGTACTTC
TRBV3-1/TRBV3-2	-	TRBJ1-2	TRBD1	CASSLGTGANGYTF	TGTGCCAGCAGCCTAGGGACAGGGGCGAATGGCTACACCTTC
TRBV5-1	-	TRBJ2-1	TRBD2	CASSLLLAGVGNNEQFF	TGCGCCAGCAGCTTGTTGCTAGCGGGAGTTGGGAACAATGAGCAGTTCTTC
TRBV24-1	-	TRBJ2-1	TRBD1	CATSDPDRGGREQFF	TGTGCCACCAGTGACCCGGACAGGGGTGGGCGTGAGCAGTTCTTC
TRBV27	-	TRBJ2-2	-	CASSRTGELFF	TGTGCCAGTTCAAGAACCGGGGAGCTGTTTTTT
TRBV30	once	TRBJ2-3	-	CASAAGGTDTQYF	TGTGCCTCTGCGGCAGGGGGCACAGATACGCAGTATTTT
TRBV5-1	once	TRBJ2-1	-	CASSPLGTLDEQFF	TGCGCCAGCAGCCCTTTAGGAACTCTCGATGAGCAGTTCTTC
TRBV7-9	-	TRBJ2-7	TRBD1	CASSASGQVNYEQYF	TGTGCCAGCAGCGCGTCCGGACAGGTTAACTACGAGCAGTACTTC
TRBV19	-	TRBJ2-3	TRBD2	CASSIGGGNTDTQYF	TGTGCCAGTAGTATCGGCGGGGGAAACACAGATACGCAGTATTTT
TRBV4-1	-	TRBJ2-5	-	CASSLQGRRETQYF	TGCGCCAGCAGCTTACAAGGGAGACGGGAGACCCAGTACTTC